This T cell receptor beta chain was documented in a study of T and B cells in COVID-19 patients. In the study overall: Of around 21 active-infection patients, 18 carried comorbidities linked to unfavorable COVID-19 outcome.

Findings and limits, study-wide: Early severe-case samples and blood from mildly ill patients during symptoms were in short supply. Exclusive to the recovered cohort were some 2,300 TCR clusters, some 32 of them with low generation probability. In COVID-19 patients, T cell receptor beta variable and joining gene use was reportedly strongly skewed.

J was trimmed by 5 bases and V by 6 bases; bases with no gene match: 7. The germline CDR1 and CDR2 sequences are MNHNY and SVGAGI (reference sequence). CDR3 length: 15 residues. Multiplex PCR with BIOMED2 TRB-A/B primer pools amplified TRB rearrangements. Using its own MiXCR run on the multiplex PCR reads, TCRdb lists one record per CDR3 protein. The sample shows about 15,000 distinct CDR3 sequences, about 26% of them seen only once. This clonotype came up many times. Its specificity is unknown. TRB was amplified from about 250-500 ng of blood genomic DNA. V usage is TRBV6-6 and J usage is TRBJ2-3; 11 bases fit TRBD1. What was sequenced was blood. This TCR derives from a human donor who had recovered from COVID-19. CDR3 DNA sequence: TGTGCCAGCAGACGGGGACAGGGGGTTCAAGATACGCAGTATTTT. This codes for CASRRGQGVQDTQYF.